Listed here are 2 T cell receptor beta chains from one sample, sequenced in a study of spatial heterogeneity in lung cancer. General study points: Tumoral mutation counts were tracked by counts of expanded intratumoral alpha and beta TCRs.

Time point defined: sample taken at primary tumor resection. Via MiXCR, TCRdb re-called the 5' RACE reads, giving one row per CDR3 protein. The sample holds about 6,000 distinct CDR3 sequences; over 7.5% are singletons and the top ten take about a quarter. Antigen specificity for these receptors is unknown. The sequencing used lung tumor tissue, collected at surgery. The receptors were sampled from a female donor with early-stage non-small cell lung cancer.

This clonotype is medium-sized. The CDR3 nucleotides read TGTGCCAGCAGCTTGGTCACGACAGTGAACACTGAAGCTTTCTTT. It encodes CASSLVTTVNTEAFF. The chain couples TRBV5-8 to TRBJ1-1, with D possibly TRBD1 on 5 matching bases. Per the germline V gene, CDR1 is SGHTS and CDR2 is YDEGEE. V lost 0 bases, J lost 0 bases, and 9 bases lay in between. CDR3 length equals 15 residues.

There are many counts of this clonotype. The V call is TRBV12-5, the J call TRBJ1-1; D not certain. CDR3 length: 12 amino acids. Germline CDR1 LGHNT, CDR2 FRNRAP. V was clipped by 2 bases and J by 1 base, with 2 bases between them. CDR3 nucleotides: TGTGCTAGTGGTTTGCAGAACACTGAAGCTTTCTTT. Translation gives CASGLQNTEAFF. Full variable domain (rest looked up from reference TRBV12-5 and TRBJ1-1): DARVTQTPRHKVTEMGQEVTMRCQPILGHNTVFWYRQTMMQGLELLAYFRNRAPLDDSGMPKDRFSAEMPDATLATLKIQPSEPRDSAVYFCASGLQNTEAFFGQGTRLTVV.